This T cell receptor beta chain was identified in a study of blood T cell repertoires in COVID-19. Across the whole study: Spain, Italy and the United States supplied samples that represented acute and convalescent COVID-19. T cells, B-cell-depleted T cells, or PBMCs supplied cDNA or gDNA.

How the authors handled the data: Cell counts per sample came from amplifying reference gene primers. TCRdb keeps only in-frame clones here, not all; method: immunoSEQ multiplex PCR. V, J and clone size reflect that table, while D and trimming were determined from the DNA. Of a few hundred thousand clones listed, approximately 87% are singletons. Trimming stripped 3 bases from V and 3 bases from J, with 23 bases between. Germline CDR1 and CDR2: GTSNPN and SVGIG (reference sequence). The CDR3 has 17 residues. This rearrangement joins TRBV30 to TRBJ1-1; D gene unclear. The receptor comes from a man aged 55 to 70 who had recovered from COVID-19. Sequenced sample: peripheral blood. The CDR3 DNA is TGTGCCTGGAGACCTTGGAGGGCAACGAGTTCCGACACTGAAGCTTTCTTT. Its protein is CAWRPWRATSSDTEAFF.